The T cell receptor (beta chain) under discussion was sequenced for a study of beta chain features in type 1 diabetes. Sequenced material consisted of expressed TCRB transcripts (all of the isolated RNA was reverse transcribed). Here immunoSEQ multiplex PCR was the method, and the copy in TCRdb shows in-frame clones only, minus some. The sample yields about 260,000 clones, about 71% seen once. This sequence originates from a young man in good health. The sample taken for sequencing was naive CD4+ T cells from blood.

CDR3 residues: CSVFDRLNEQYF. DNA of the CDR3: TGCAGCGTCTTCGACAGGCTGAACGAGCAGTACTTC. The chain employs TRBV29-1 and TRBJ2-7, with TRBD1 as a possible D gene (6 bases). The CDR3 runs 12 residues. Germline V gene data show CDR1 as SQVTM and CDR2 as ANQGSEA. V dropped 6 bases and J dropped 5 bases, with 14 bases sitting between them.